This section outlines one TCR beta chain sequence together with its context. Its antigen is unidentified. V was pared by 7 bases and J by 0 bases, with 6 bases of the junction left unmatched. Germline V CDR1 and CDR2: LNHDA, SQIVND (reference sequence). This CDR3 contains 15 residues. The data derive from a study of T cells in tuberculosis. Study-wide findings and caveats: GEM motif frequencies gave 70% accuracy; the GMM repertoire gave 85% to 90%. Active tuberculosis patients had shorter CDR3-alpha; the beta difference was nonsignificant. Cases with active tuberculosis were adults, while controls were adolescents.

The protocol was immunoSEQ multiplex PCR, while the TCRdb copy is restricted to in-frame clones and leaves out a portion. Of fewer than 45,000 clones in the sample, about 95% were seen once. The chain recombines TRBV19 with TRBJ2-1; 7 bases fit TRBD2. This TCR was recovered from a donor between 10 and 35 years old with latent tuberculosis or without tuberculosis infection. Sequencing was carried out using PBMCs. DNA of the CDR3: TGTGCCAGTACCCAGGGCGGGAGCTCCTACAATGAGCAGTTCTTC. Its protein is CASTQGGSSYNEQFF.